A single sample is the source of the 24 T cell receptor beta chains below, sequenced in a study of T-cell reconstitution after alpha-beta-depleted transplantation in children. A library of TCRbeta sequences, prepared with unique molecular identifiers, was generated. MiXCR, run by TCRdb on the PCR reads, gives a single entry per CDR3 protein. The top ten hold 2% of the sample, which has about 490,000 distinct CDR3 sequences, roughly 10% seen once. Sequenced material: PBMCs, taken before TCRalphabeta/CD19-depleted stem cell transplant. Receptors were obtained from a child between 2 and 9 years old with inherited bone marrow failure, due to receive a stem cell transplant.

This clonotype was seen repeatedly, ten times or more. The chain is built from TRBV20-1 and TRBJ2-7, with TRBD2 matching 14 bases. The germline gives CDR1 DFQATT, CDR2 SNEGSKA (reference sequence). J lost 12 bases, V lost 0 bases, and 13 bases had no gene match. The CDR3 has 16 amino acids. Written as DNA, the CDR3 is TGCAGTGCTAGAGATAGTCCGACTAGCGGGAGGGCCGGGGGGTACTTC. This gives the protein CSARDSPTSGRAGGYF.

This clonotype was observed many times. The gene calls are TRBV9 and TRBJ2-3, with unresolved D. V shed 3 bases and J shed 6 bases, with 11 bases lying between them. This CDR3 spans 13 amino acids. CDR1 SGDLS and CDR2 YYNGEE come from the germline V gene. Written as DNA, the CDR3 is TGTGCCAGCAGCGCCTCGCTAGGGGATACGCAGTATTTT. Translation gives CASSASLGDTQYF. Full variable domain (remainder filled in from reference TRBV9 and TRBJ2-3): DSGVTQTPKHLITATGQRVTLRCSPRSGDLSVYWYQQSLDQGLQFLIQYYNGEERAKGNILERFSAQQFPDLHSELNLSSLELGDSALYFCASSASLGDTQYFGPGTRLTVL.

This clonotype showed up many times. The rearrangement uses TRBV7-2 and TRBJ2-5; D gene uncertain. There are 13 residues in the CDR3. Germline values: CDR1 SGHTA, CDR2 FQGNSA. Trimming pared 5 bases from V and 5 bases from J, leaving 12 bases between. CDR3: CASSQIFGETQYF. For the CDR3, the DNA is TGTGCCAGCAGCCAAATCTTCGGGGAGACCCAGTACTTC.

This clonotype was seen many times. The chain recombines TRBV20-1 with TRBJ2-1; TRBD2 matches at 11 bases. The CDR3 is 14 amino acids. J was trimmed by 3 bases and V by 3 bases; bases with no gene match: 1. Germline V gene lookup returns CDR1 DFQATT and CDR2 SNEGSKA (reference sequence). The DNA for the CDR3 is TGCAGTGCTAGGGGACTAGCGGACTACAATGAGCAGTTCTTC. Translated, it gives CSARGLADYNEQFF.

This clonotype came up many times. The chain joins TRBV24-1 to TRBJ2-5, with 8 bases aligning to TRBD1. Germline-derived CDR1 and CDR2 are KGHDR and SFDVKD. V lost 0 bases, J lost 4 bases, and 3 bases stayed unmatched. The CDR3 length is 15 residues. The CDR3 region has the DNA TGTGCCACCAGTGATTTGTCCAGGGGGCGAGAGACCCAGTACTTC. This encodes CATSDLSRGRETQYF.

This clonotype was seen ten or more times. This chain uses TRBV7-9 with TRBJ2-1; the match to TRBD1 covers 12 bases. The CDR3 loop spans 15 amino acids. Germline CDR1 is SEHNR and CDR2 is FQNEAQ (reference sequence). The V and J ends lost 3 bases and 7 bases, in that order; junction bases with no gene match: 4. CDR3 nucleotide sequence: TGTGCCAGCAGCTTGGGGACAGGGGGCGGGAATGAGCAGTTCTTC. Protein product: CASSLGTGGGNEQFF.

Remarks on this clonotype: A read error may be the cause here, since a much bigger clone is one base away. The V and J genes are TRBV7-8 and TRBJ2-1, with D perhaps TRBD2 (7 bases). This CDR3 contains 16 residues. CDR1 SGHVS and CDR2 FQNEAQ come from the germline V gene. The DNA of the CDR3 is TGTGCCAGCAGTCATCCACAAGGGGGGGACTACAATGACCAGTTCTTC. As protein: CASSHPQGGDYNDQFF.

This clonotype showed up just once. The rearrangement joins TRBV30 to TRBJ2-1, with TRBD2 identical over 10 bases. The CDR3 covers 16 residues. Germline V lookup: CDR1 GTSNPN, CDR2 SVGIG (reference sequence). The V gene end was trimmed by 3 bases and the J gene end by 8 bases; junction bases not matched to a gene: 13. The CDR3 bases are TGTGCCTGGAGCCCGTATTGGAGCGGGAGGGGCGATGAGCAGTTCTTC. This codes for CAWSPYWSGRGDEQFF. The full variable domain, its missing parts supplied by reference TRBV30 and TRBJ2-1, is SQTIHQWPATLVQPVGSPLSLECTVEGTSNPNLYWYRQAAGRGLQLLFYSVGIGQISSEVPQNLSASRPQDRQFILSSKKLLLSDSGFYLCAWSPYWSGRGDEQFFGPGTRLTVL.

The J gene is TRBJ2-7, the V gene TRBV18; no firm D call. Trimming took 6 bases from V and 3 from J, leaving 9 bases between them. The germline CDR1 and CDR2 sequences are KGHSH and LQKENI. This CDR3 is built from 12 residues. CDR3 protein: CASSTLNYEQYF. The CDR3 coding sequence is TGTGCCAGCTCGACCCTAAACTACGAGCAGTACTTC.

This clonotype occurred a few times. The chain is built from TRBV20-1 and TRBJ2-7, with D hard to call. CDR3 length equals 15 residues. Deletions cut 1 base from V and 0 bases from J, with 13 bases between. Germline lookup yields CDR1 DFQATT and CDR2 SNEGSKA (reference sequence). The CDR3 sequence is CSARGAPLSSYEQYF. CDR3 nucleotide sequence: TGCAGTGCTAGAGGTGCACCCCTAAGCTCCTACGAGCAGTACTTC.

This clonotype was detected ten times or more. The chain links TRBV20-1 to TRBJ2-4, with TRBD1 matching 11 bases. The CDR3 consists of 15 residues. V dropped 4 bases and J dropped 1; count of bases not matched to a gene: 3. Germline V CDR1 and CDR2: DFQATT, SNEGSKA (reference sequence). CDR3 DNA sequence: TGCAGTGCTACCGGACAGGGGGCCGCCAAAAACATTCAGTACTTC. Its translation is CSATGQGAAKNIQYF.

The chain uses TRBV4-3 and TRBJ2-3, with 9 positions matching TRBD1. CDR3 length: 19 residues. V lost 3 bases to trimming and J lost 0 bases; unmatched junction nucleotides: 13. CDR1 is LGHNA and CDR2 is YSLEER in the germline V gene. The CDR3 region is CASSHGPGQGVFSTDTQYF. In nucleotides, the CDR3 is TGCGCCAGCAGCCACGGACCGGGACAGGGAGTCTTCAGCACAGATACGCAGTATTTT.

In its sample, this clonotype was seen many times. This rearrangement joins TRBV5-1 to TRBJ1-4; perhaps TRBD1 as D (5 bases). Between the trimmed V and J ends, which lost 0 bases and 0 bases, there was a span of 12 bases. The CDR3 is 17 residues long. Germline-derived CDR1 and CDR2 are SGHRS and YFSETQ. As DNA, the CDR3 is TGCGCCAGCAGCTTGGTGGGGGGGACTGCAACTAATGAAAAACTGTTTTTT. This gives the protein CASSLVGGTATNEKLFF.

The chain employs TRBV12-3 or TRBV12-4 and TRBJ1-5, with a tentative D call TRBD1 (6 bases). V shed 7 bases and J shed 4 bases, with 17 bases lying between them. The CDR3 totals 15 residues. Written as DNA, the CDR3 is TGTGCCAGCAACCAAGGGGGACTCCTAAATCAGCCCCAGCATTTT. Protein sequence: CASNQGGLLNQPQHF.

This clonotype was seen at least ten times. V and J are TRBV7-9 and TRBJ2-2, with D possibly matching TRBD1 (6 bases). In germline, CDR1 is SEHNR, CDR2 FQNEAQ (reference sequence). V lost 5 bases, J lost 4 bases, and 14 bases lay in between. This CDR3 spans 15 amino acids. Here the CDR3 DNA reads TGTGCCAGCAGCCTACACTCACAGGGCACCGGGGAGCTGTTTTTT. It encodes CASSLHSQGTGELFF. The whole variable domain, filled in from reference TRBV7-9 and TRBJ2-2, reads DTGVSQNPRHKITKRGQNVTFRCDPISEHNRLYWYRQTLGQGPEFLTYFQNEAQLEKSRLLSDRFSAERPKGSFSTLEIQRTEQGDSAMYLCASSLHSQGTGELFFGEGSRLTVL.

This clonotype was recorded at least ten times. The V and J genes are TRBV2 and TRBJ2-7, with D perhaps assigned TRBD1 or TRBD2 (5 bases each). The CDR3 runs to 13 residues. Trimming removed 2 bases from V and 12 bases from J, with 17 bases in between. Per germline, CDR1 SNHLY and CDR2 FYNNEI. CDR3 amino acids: CASSESAAGTLYF. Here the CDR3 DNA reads TGTGCCAGCAGTGAATCGGCGGCAGGGACGCTGTACTTC.

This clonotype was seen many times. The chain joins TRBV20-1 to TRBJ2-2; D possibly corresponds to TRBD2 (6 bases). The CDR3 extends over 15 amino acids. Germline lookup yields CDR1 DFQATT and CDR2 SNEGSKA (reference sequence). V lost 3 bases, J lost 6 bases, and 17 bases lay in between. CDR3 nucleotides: TGCAGTGCTAGTCCCCAGGAGGGGAAGGCCGGGGAGCTGTTTTTT. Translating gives CSASPQEGKAGELFF.

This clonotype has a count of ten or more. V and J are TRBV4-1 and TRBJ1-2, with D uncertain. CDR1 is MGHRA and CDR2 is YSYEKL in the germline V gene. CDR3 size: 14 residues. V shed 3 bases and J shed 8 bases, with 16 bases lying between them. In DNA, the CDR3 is TGCGCCAGCAGCCAGAATCCCCGGTTAGACGGCTACACCTTC. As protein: CASSQNPRLDGYTF.

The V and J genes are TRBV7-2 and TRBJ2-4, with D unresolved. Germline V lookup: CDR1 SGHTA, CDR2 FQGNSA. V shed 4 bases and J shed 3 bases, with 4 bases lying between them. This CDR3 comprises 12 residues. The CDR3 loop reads CASSSFKNIQYF. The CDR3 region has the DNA TGTGCCAGCAGCTCGTTCAAAAACATTCAGTACTTC.

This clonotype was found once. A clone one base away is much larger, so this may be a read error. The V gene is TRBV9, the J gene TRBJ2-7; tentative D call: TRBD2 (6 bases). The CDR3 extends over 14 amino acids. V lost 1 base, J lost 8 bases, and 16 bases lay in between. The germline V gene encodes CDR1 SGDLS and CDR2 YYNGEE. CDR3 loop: CASSVRGDPGQQYF. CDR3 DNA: TGTGCCAGCAGCGTACGCGGGGATCCGGGGCAGCAGTACTTC.

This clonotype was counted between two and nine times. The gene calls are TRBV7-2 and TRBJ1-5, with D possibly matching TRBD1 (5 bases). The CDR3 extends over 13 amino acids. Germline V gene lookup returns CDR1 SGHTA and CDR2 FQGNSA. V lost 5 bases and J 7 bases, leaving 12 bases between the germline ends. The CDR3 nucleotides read TGTGCCAGCAGCGAGAGGGGAGCCCAGCCCCAGCATTTT. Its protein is CASSERGAQPQHF.

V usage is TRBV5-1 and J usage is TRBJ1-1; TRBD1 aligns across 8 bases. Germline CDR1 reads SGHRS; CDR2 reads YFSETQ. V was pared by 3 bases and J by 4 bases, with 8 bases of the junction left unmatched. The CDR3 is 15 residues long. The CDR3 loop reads CASSSRQGRFTEAFF. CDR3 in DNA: TGCGCCAGCAGCTCGAGACAGGGGCGGTTCACTGAAGCTTTCTTT.

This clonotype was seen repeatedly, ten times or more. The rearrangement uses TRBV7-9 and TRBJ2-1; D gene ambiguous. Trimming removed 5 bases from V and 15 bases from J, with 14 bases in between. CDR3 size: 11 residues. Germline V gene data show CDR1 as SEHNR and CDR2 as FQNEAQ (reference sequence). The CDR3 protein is CASSELLPRFF. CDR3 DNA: TGTGCCAGCAGCGAACTACTCCCGCGGTTCTTC.

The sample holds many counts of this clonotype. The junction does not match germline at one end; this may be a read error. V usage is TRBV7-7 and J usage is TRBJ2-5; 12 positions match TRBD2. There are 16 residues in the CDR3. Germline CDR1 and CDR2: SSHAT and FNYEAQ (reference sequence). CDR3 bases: TGTGCTAGCAGCTTAGGACGACTAGCGGGAGTCGAGACCCAGTACTTC. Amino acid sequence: CASSLGRLAGVETQYF.